The sequence of this T cell receptor (beta chain) was determined in a study of cytomegalovirus exposure and HLA in healthy donors. Study-wide points: Most likely, a cluster of highly shared sequence variants arose as a sequencing artifact. In terms of immune exposure information, only CMV serostatus was available. Cytomegalovirus-associated TCR beta chains were listed, numbering roughly 150.

As regards this clone: Its antigen is as yet unknown.

V was shortened by 2 bases and J by 0 bases, with 11 bases between the two germline ends. CDR1 and CDR2 (germline): SGDLS, YYNGEE. The length of the CDR3 is 15 residues. The PCR was carried out with 60 Vbeta primers and 13 Jbeta primers. Sequencing used immunoSEQ multiplex PCR; TCRdb keeps in-frame clones, though not all of them. The table records under 150,000 clones, 70% to 80% of them present only once. The sequenced sample consisted of PBMCs. This clonotype was obtained from a man under 40 in good health and CMV-seronegative. The chain employs TRBV9 and TRBJ1-1; D remains unclear. CDR3 sequence (DNA): TGTGCCAGCAGCGTGGCAACGACACTGAACACTGAAGCTTTCTTT. It translates to CASSVATTLNTEAFF.